The present T cell receptor (beta chain) was sequenced within a study of blood T cells in healthy people across ages (dated by TCRdb to about 2015). Notes on the research overall: In model experiments, template switching captured about one uniquely barcoded TCR beta cDNA molecule for every two T cells. The donors were split into four age groups: young (average 16 years), middle-aged (over 35), aged (approximately 60) and long-lived (about 82). To avoid experimental bias, donors of different ages were randomly spread across the sequencing lanes. Age-related changes in TCR beta repertoire diversity were measured in the study by deep sequencing normalized with unique cDNA molecular identifiers. Two additional independent replicas of 1 million unique cDNA reads from the same blood draw were analyzed for two donors (one aged 18 to 30 and one aged 80 or older). What the work shows at the level of the full study, not this receptor alone: Estimates of total diversity from one million sequenced T cells were regarded as lower bounds and underestimates. Because the CMV infection status of the donors was unknown, age-related changes in expanded clonotypes may potentially have been confounded. The percentage of naive T cells measured by flow cytometry correlated strongly with observed TCR beta diversity. Compared with the aged group, more naive CD4+ T cells, fewer expanded clones and increased TCR diversity were shown by the long-lived group, suggesting age selection. As age increased, observed TCR beta diversity per million T cells dropped in a roughly linear way, and a significant reduction was already evident by age roughly 40. Conclusive comparison of naive and antigen-experienced compartments was prevented by the profiling of bulk unsorted PBMCs.

The CDR3, cysteine through phenylalanine, is 13 amino acids long. The kept DNA is CDR3 alone, 39 bases in frame from the first base. The method was 5' RACE. For sequencing, an Illumina HiSeq 2500 was employed. A second about 6 to 11 cycle PCR used a sample-barcoded 5' primer and a J-beta primer mix. A unique molecular identifier was introduced onto each TCR beta cDNA molecule by a template-switch 5' adaptor carrying 12 random nucleotides. Each sample yielded at least 3 million CDR3-containing paired-end reads. First-strand cDNA was synthesized from all RNA with the Mint cDNA synthesis kit, primed by a TRBC-specific oligonucleotide. After uracil-DNA glycosylase treatment, a first 18-cycle PCR used universal primers M1SS and BC2_uni_R on all cDNA. In the paper's pipeline: For normalization, 1 million high-quality reads, each with a distinct molecular identifier, were randomly selected from each sample. Reads sharing molecular identifiers were discarded rather than binned into consensus sequences. MiTCR, set to a Q25 quality threshold and the strictest error-elimination algorithm, was used for CDR3 identification, clonotype clustering and error correction. A nonparametric unseen species model with Euler transformation was used to estimate lower-bound total TCR beta diversity. TCRdb trimmed the raw reads at Q25, called clones with MiXCR and kept productive beta chains. One record per CDR3 amino acid sequence lists the most common genes and DNA. It is TCRdb's table, rather than the study itself, that gives the V and J calls and clone size. This sample comprises 1.2 million to 1.5 million distinct CDR3 sequences, roughly 40% of them detected only once. Of the sample, approximately 7.9% is held by the ten largest clones.

Donors were 39 systemically healthy Caucasian individuals from Russia aged roughly 6 to 95 years. Each donor gave ten milliliters of peripheral blood, collected into EDTA-treated Vacutainer tubes. Ficoll-Paque density-gradient centrifugation was used to isolate PBMCs, with at least 6.5 million obtained per sample. Total RNA, at least 5 micrograms per sample, was extracted from PBMCs with Trizol reagent. The percentages of naive CD45RAhigh/CD27high T cells were determined by flow cytometry on a PBMC aliquot from every donor. This clonotype has only a few counts. This receptor's antigen is unknown. One base away there is no much larger clone; base qualities are not given.

This TCR came from a woman between 18 and 30 years old in good health. Recombination connected TRBV12-3 or TRBV12-4 to TRBJ2-5, and TRBD1 matches 9 of the central bases. The assigned J gene may be wrong: the sequence end matches TRBJ2-7 better. Sequencing used blood. The CDR3 loop reads CASRGGQGYEQYF. The nucleotides are TGTGCCAGCAGGGGGGGACAGGGCTACGAGCAGTACTTC.